The table lists the clone carrying this TCR beta chain with a count of one. Its matching antigen is unknown. Libraries were prepared by immunoSEQ multiplex PCR; TCRdb keeps only in-frame clonotypes and omits some of them. The sample has just under 350,000 clones; over 70% are singletons. Germline CDR1 SGHVS, CDR2 FQNEAQ. V was trimmed by 2 bases and J by 7 bases, leaving 15 bases between them. The CDR3 consists of 14 residues. The sample is drawn from a study of shared clonotypes between healthy human individuals. General study findings and limits: All-four-donor shared clonotypes had higher generation probabilities than non-shared clonotypes did.

This TCR derives from a man between 25 and 39 years old in good health. The chain employs TRBV7-8 and TRBJ2-7; D is tentatively TRBD1 or TRBD2 (6 bases each). Source material: memory CD4+ T cells sorted from blood. Noted subset: CD45RA-negative fraction. The CDR3 reads CASSLKRRGWEQYF. CDR3 DNA: TGTGCCAGCAGCTTAAAGCGGAGGGGGTGGGAGCAGTACTTC.